The source of this T cell receptor (beta chain) is a study of blood T cell repertoires in COVID-19. Study as a whole: Samples taken during acute and convalescent COVID-19 were collected in the United States, Italy and Spain. T cells, B-cell-depleted T cells, or PBMCs provided the cDNA or gDNA that served as material.

The study assigned cohorts using participant-reported clinical history. Under the authors' procedure: Reference gene primer amplification in the assay estimated nucleated cell counts. The assay was immunoSEQ multiplex PCR, and TCRdb's table has in-frame clones only and misses some. V, J and clone size were drawn from that table, and D and trimming were deduced from the DNA. Among about 280,000 clones, around 90% were seen once, and the ten largest hold 1.5% to 2%. The TCR sequence derives from a woman between 18 and 30 years old with acute COVID-19. Input material: PBMCs or T cells enriched from blood (not recorded which).

The CDR3 region has the DNA TGTGCCAGCAGCCCCACGGGACAGGGGATCTCTGGGGCCAACGTCCTGACTTTC. It specifies CASSPTGQGISGANVLTF. This chain links TRBV7-6 with TRBJ2-6, with 10 bases identical to TRBD1. Germline V gene sequence: CDR1 SGHVS, CDR2 FNYEAQ. The CDR3 contains 18 residues. V trimming: 5 bases; J trimming: 0 bases; junction bases outside the gene matches: 7.